These 32 T cell receptor beta chains share one sample of origin, sequenced in a study of post-analysis software for immune sequencing data. General study findings and limits: Compared with controls, patients had more of five TRBV segments, including TRBV5-6, TRBV5-1 and TRBV20-1.

Sequencing libraries made from TCR beta cDNA carried unique molecular identifiers. Each CDR3 protein is one row after TCRdb ran MiXCR on the PCR reads. The sample lists 350,000 to 500,000 distinct CDR3 sequences, approximately 38% occurring once. For these receptors, no antigen is known. Sequencing was done on a sample of blood. These receptors originate from a girl aged 2 to 10 with multiple sclerosis.

This sequence joins TRBV4-3 and TRBJ1-5; D uncertain. Germline lookup yields CDR1 LGHNA and CDR2 YSLEER. Trimming shortened V by 0 bases and J by 6 bases, and 15 bases separated the two germline ends. CDR3 length: 16 residues. CDR3 in DNA: TGCGCCAGCAGCCAAGATCACCGGACGAGGAGTCAGCCCCAGCATTTT. The encoded protein is CASSQDHRTRSQPQHF.

The J gene is TRBJ1-1, the V gene TRBV2; D is uncertain. The CDR3 consists of 14 residues. V lost 3 bases, J lost 0 bases, and 8 bases lay in between. Germline-derived CDR1 and CDR2 are SNHLY and FYNNEI. CDR3 residues: CASSEAAMNTEAFF. For the CDR3, the DNA is TGTGCCAGCAGTGAGGCGGCCATGAACACTGAAGCTTTCTTT.

This chain uses TRBV5-1 with TRBJ2-7; 7 bases are a match to TRBD1. CDR3 length equals 14 residues. Looked up from germline, CDR1 is SGHRS and CDR2 is YFSETQ. Unmatched junction bases numbered 4, after V lost 2 bases and J lost 2 bases. The CDR3 here is CASSLDQGAYEQYF. DNA for the CDR3: TGCGCCAGCAGCTTAGATCAGGGGGCCTACGAGCAGTACTTC.

The V call is TRBV7-9, the J call TRBJ2-7; either TRBD1 or TRBD2 may supply D (5 bases each). Germline V gene sequence: CDR1 SEHNR, CDR2 FQNEAQ (reference sequence). This CDR3 has 14 residues. Deletions cut 5 bases from V and 2 bases from J, with 13 bases between. DNA for the CDR3: TGTGCCAGCAGCCCCGAGCCGGGGCCCTACGAGCAGTACTTC. Amino acid sequence: CASSPEPGPYEQYF. Based on the CDR3 plus reference TRBV7-9 and TRBJ2-7, the full variable domain is DTGVSQNPRHKITKRGQNVTFRCDPISEHNRLYWYRQTLGQGPEFLTYFQNEAQLEKSRLLSDRFSAERPKGSFSTLEIQRTEQGDSAMYLCASSPEPGPYEQYFGPGTRLTVT.

This clonotype came up a few times. The V and J genes are TRBV6-1 and TRBJ2-5, with 7 bases that match TRBD1. J was trimmed by 4 bases and V by 7 bases; bases with no gene match: 6. The CDR3 loop spans 13 amino acids. Germline CDR1 and CDR2: MNHNS and SASEGT. This chain's CDR3 is CASTATGIETQYF. The CDR3 DNA reads TGTGCCAGCACCGCGACAGGGATAGAGACCCAGTACTTC.

This chain connects TRBV7-9 to TRBJ1-1, with 9 bases that match TRBD1. The trim removed 5 bases at V and 3 bases at J, leaving 16 bases unmatched. The CDR3 runs 18 residues. Germline V CDR1 and CDR2: SEHNR, FQNEAQ (reference sequence). CDR3 amino acids: CASSAYRGRGFRDTEAFF. CDR3 in DNA: TGTGCCAGCAGCGCTTACAGGGGGCGCGGGTTCAGGGACACTGAAGCTTTCTTT. Supplemented by reference TRBV7-9 and TRBJ1-1, the full variable domain reads DTGVSQNPRHKITKRGQNVTFRCDPISEHNRLYWYRQTLGQGPEFLTYFQNEAQLEKSRLLSDRFSAERPKGSFSTLEIQRTEQGDSAMYLCASSAYRGRGFRDTEAFFGQGTRLTVV.

The rearrangement links TRBV6-2 or TRBV6-3 to TRBJ1-5, with D unclear. V shed 2 bases and J shed 3 bases, with 11 bases lying between them. The CDR3 sequence is 15 residues long. Germline assignment: CDR1 MNHEY and CDR2 SVGEGT. As DNA, the CDR3 is TGTGCCAGCAGTTACGGCACAGCCAACAATCAGCCCCAGCATTTT. Protein product: CASSYGTANNQPQHF.

Worth noting for this clonotype: At one boundary the junction diverges from the germline segment, which might be a read error. V is TRBV28 and J is TRBJ2-4; unclear D gene. Germline loops: CDR1 MDHEN, CDR2 SYDVKM. The CDR3 length is 12 residues. CDR3 region: CAGSCKASEQYF. The DNA of the CDR3 is TGTGCCGGCAGTTGTAAGGCTTCTGAGCAGTACTTC.

A few counts support this clonotype. The V and J genes are TRBV20-1 and TRBJ1-2; TRBD1 matches at 7 bases. After removal of 2 bases from V and 0 bases from J, the junction contained 6 bases not matched to a gene. The germline CDR1 and CDR2 sequences are DFQATT and SNEGSKA (reference sequence). This CDR3 has 15 amino acids. CDR3 nucleotides: TGCAGTGCTAGACCCGCCGGGACAGCTAACTATGGCTACACCTTC. Protein sequence: CSARPAGTANYGYTF.

This clonotype appeared a few times. The J gene is TRBJ2-7, the V gene TRBV7-2, with 9 bases identical to TRBD2. The V segment lost 1 base and the J segment 6 bases; nucleotides outside the gene matches: 4. This CDR3 has 14 residues. CDR1 and CDR2 from the germline V gene are SGHTA and FQGNSA. This CDR3 is CASSLDGSGSEQYF. DNA for the CDR3: TGTGCCAGCAGCTTAGATGGTAGCGGGAGCGAGCAGTACTTC. Full variable domain (outside the CDR3, taken from reference TRBV7-2 and TRBJ2-7): GAGVSQSPSNKVTEKGKDVELRCDPISGHTALYWYRQSLGQGLEFLIYFQGNSAPDKSGLPSDRFSAERTGGSVSTLTIQRTQQEDSAVYLCASSLDGSGSEQYFGPGTRLTVT.

The J gene is TRBJ2-1, the V gene TRBV29-1; 8 nucleotides align to TRBD2. The germline V gene has CDR1 SQVTM and CDR2 ANQGSEA. The CDR3 sequence is 16 residues long. V gave up 4 bases and J gave up 4 bases; unmatched junction bases: 12. CDR3 amino acids: CSVGPLQRELYNEQFF. In nucleotides, the CDR3 is TGCAGCGTTGGGCCTCTACAGCGGGAGCTATACAATGAGCAGTTCTTC.

This clonotype was recorded a few times. The V call is TRBV10-3, the J call TRBJ2-6; the D gene is possibly TRBD1 (6 bases). This CDR3 region has 17 residues. Trimming cost V 6 bases and J 1 base, with 16 bases left between them. Germline-derived CDR1 and CDR2 are ENHRY and SYGVKD. CDR3 coding DNA: TGTGCCATCAGAAAAGCCCACGACAGGTCTGGGGCCAACGTCCTGACTTTC. The encoded protein is CAIRKAHDRSGANVLTF.

In this sample, this clonotype turned up a few times. The chain is built from TRBV20-1 and TRBJ2-3, with 14 bases matching TRBD2. Trimming at V came to 6 bases and at J to 2 bases, leaving 13 bases not matched to a gene. CDR3 length equals 18 residues. Germline CDR1 is DFQATT and CDR2 is SNEGSKA (reference sequence). The CDR3 DNA is TGCAGTGCCCCGGCTCAGGGACTAGCGGGGGCCCTCACAGATACGCAGTATTTT. It encodes CSAPAQGLAGALTDTQYF.

The CDR3: CASSPGQTGYTF. In nucleotides, the CDR3 is TGTGCCAGCAGCCCCGGACAGACTGGCTACACCTTC. V gene TRBV7-9 combines with J gene TRBJ1-2, with D maybe TRBD1 (6 bases). The CDR3 has 12 amino acids. Germline values: CDR1 SEHNR, CDR2 FQNEAQ (reference sequence). V dropped 5 bases and J dropped 7 bases, with 11 bases sitting between them.

V gene TRBV5-1 combines with J gene TRBJ2-3; D is ambiguous. The germline gives CDR1 SGHRS, CDR2 YFSETQ. This CDR3 has 17 amino acids. V was pared by 0 bases and J by 7 bases, with 21 bases between. The CDR3 coding sequence is TGCGCCAGCAGCTTGGGTCCCCATCTTAAGTCCCCGCATACGCAGTATTTT. Protein product: CASSLGPHLKSPHTQYF.

The V and J genes are TRBV7-2 and TRBJ2-3; TRBD1 matches 8 bases. CDR1 is SGHTA, CDR2 FQGNSA, per germline. The junction had 9 bases not matched to a gene; V was cut back by 6 bases and J by 1 base. This CDR3 has 16 residues. DNA for the CDR3: TGTGCCAGCAGACAGGGGGTCGGACCCGGCACAGATACGCAGTATTTT. Protein product: CASRQGVGPGTDTQYF.

The chain recombines TRBV5-6 with TRBJ1-1, with 9 bases aligning to TRBD1. With V trimmed by 6 bases and J by 5 bases, 8 bases remained unmatched. The CDR3 extends over 14 amino acids. The germline V gene encodes CDR1 SGHDT and CDR2 YYEEEE. CDR3 in DNA: TGTGCCAGCAACTGGGGACAGGGATGGACTGAAGCTTTCTTT. Protein: CASNWGQGWTEAFF.

This chain connects TRBV29-1 to TRBJ2-3, with D possibly matching TRBD2 (5 bases). CDR3 length equals 11 residues. Deletions cut 3 bases from V and 8 bases from J, with 9 bases between. Germline V gene data show CDR1 as SQVTM and CDR2 as ANQGSEA. The CDR3 region is CSVEEEFTQYF. CDR3 nucleotide sequence: TGCAGCGTTGAGGAGGAGTTTACGCAGTATTTT.

There are a few counts of this clonotype. This rearrangement joins TRBV20-1 to TRBJ2-7; no definite D call. Deletions cut 3 bases from V and 5 bases from J, with 5 bases between. Germline V gene lookup returns CDR1 DFQATT and CDR2 SNEGSKA (reference sequence). This CDR3 has 10 residues. The CDR3 is CSASYDEQYF. The DNA for the CDR3 is TGCAGTGCTAGCTACGACGAGCAGTACTTC.

V usage is TRBV29-1 and J usage is TRBJ2-7, with D possibly TRBD2 on 6 matching bases. Trimming left V 3 bases short and J 2 bases short, with 14 bases between. Germline CDR1 and CDR2: SQVTM and ANQGSEA. The CDR3 spans 14 residues. CDR3 loop: CSVDHKDYPYEQYF. CDR3 in DNA: TGCAGCGTTGATCACAAGGACTACCCCTACGAGCAGTACTTC.

This chain links TRBV7-2 with TRBJ2-5; D uncertain. The J call may be incorrect, as the DNA end agrees better with TRBJ2-7. CDR1 and CDR2 from the germline V gene are SGHTA and FQGNSA. The CDR3 runs 13 residues. CDR3 sequence: CASSSFASYEQYF. CDR3 nucleotide sequence: TGTGCCAGCAGCTCCTTTGCTAGCTACGAGCAGTACTTC.

The chain recombines TRBV10-3 with TRBJ1-1; 9 nucleotides agree with TRBD1. Germline V gene data show CDR1 as ENHRY and CDR2 as SYGVKD. Trimming at V came to 8 bases and at J to 1 base, leaving 8 bases not matched to a gene. This CDR3 region has 15 residues. The CDR3 DNA follows: TGTGCCATCTCCGGGACAGGGACTTCGAACACTGAAGCTTTCTTT. It translates to CAISGTGTSNTEAFF.

The genes are TRBV6-5 and TRBJ1-2; D unclear. The germline V and J ends were trimmed by 6 bases and 2 bases, with 13 bases remaining between them. This CDR3 has 14 residues. The germline CDR1 and CDR2 sequences are MNHEY and SVGAGI. The CDR3 reads CASRRTDQNYGYTF. DNA for the CDR3: TGTGCCAGCAGACGGACCGACCAAAACTATGGCTACACCTTC.

The chain recombines TRBV5-1 with TRBJ1-4; possible D gene TRBD1, 6 bases. This CDR3 comprises 14 residues. Trimming took off 1 base at V and 8 bases at J, with 12 bases between the two ends. The germline gives CDR1 SGHRS, CDR2 YFSETQ. The CDR3 protein is CASSLTGLLEKLFF. The CDR3 nucleotides are TGCGCCAGCAGCTTGACAGGGCTTCTCGAAAAACTGTTTTTT.

This clonotype came up once. The genes are TRBV5-1 and TRBJ2-1; tentative D call: TRBD2 (6 bases). Looked up from germline, CDR1 is SGHRS and CDR2 is YFSETQ. Between the trimmed V and J ends, which lost 0 bases and 3 bases, there was a span of 10 bases. This CDR3 has 15 amino acids. The CDR3 protein is CASSLEAGNYNEQFF. CDR3 DNA sequence: TGCGCCAGCAGCTTGGAGGCGGGAAACTACAATGAGCAGTTCTTC.

This clonotype was picked up a small number of times. The chain joins TRBV7-2 to TRBJ1-1, with D hard to call. From germline, CDR1 is SGHTA and CDR2 FQGNSA. CDR3 size: 13 residues. Trimming shortened V by 1 base and J by 9 bases, and 12 bases separated the two germline ends. The CDR3 loop reads CASSLETRKKAFF. In DNA form, the CDR3 reads TGTGCCAGCAGCTTAGAGACGCGGAAGAAAGCTTTCTTT.

V and J are TRBV28 and TRBJ2-1; 9 bases agree with TRBD1. V was clipped by 6 bases and J by 5 bases; unmatched bases: 8. The CDR3 sequence is 15 residues long. Germline V gene lookup returns CDR1 MDHEN and CDR2 SYDVKM. The CDR3 bases are TGTGCCAGCAGCGACGCGGGACAGGGCAACAATGAGCAGTTCTTC. This translates into CASSDAGQGNNEQFF.

This clonotype turned up a few times. This chain links TRBV20-1 with TRBJ2-1, with TRBD2 matching 13 bases. CDR3 size: 16 residues. Trimming removed 1 base from V and 7 bases from J; junction bases left unmatched: 7. Germline assignment: CDR1 DFQATT and CDR2 SNEGSKA (reference sequence). The DNA for the CDR3 is TGCAGTGCTAGAGGGGGGACTAGCGGGAATGTGAATGAGCAGTTCTTC. It encodes CSARGGTSGNVNEQFF.

This clonotype has more than one count but fewer than ten. This sequence joins TRBV27 and TRBJ2-7; D uncertain. The DNA matches TRBJ2-5 better at its end, which makes the J call doubtful. The germline V gene encodes CDR1 MNHEY and CDR2 SMNVEV (reference sequence). The CDR3 has 10 amino acids. DNA for the CDR3: TGTGCCAGCATGGTAGAGACCCAGTACTTC. Translating gives CASMVETQYF.

The chain employs TRBV7-6 and TRBJ2-7; D is perhaps TRBD2 (6 bases). The V gene lost 0 bases and the J gene lost 2 bases, with 11 bases spanning the gap. Germline V gene data show CDR1 as SGHVS and CDR2 as FNYEAQ. There are 15 residues in the CDR3. The DNA of the CDR3 is TGTGCCAGCAGCTTAGCGGCCGGGACTGCCTACGAGCAGTACTTC. Translating it yields CASSLAAGTAYEQYF.

This clonotype appeared a single time. This chain links TRBV28 with TRBJ2-3; D gene unclear. There are 15 residues in the CDR3. V lost 8 bases and J lost 3, with 18 bases in between. The germline gives CDR1 MDHEN, CDR2 SYDVKM. The DNA of the CDR3 is TGTGCCAGCGAAGGTTCCGGTTTTCAAACAGATACGCAGTATTTT. Its translation is CASEGSGFQTDTQYF.

Regarding this clonotype: At one of its ends the junction is not consistent with the germline gene, which may arise from a read error. CDR3: CSVLWGSTF. Written as DNA, the CDR3 is TGCAGCGTACTATGGGGCTCCACCTTC. V and J are TRBV29-1 and TRBJ1-2; a weak D match, TRBD1 (5 bases). The CDR3 sequence is 9 residues long. CDR1 is SQVTM and CDR2 is ANQGSEA in the germline V gene.